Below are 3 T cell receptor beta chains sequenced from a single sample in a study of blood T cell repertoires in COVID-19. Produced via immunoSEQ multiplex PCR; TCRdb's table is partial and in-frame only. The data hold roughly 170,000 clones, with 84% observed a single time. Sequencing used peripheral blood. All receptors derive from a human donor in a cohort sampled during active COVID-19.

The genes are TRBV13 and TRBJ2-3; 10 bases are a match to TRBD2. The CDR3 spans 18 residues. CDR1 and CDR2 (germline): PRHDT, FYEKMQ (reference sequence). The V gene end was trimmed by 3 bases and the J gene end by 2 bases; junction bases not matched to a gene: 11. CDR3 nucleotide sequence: TGTGCCAGCAGCTTTAGGCTGAAAGCGGGGGGGACCACAGATACGCAGTATTTT. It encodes CASSFRLKAGGTTDTQYF.

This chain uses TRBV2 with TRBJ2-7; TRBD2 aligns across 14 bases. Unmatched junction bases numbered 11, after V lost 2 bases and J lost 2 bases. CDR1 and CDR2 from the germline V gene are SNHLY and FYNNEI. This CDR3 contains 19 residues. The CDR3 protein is CASSERWTSGGMGAYEQYF. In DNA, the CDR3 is TGTGCCAGCAGTGAACGGTGGACTAGCGGGGGGATGGGGGCCTACGAGCAGTACTTC.

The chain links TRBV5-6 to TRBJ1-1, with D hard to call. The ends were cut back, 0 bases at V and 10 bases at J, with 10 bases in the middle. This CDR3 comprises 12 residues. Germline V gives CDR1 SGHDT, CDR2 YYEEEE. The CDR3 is CASSLGGRSAFF. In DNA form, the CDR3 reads TGTGCCAGCAGCTTGGGCGGCAGATCAGCTTTCTTT.